Following are 9 T cell receptor beta chains from one sample sequenced in a study of T cells in Graves' hyperthyroidism and ophthalmopathy. Researchers took RNA transcripts and amplified the TCR beta CDR3 regions from them. HTBI primers were employed in a first-round RT-PCR of the TCR CDR3. One entry per CDR3 protein, called by TCRdb with MiXCR from the multiplex PCR reads. Of approximately 520,000 distinct CDR3 sequences in the sample, around 20% were seen once. Sequencing was performed on blood. These receptors originate from a man aged 18 to 29 with Graves' hyperthyroidism.

V is TRBV6-2 or TRBV6-3 and J is TRBJ1-6; D call uncertain. Trimming took off 3 bases at V and 5 bases at J, with 20 bases between the two ends. The germline gives CDR1 MNHEY, CDR2 SVGEGT. This CDR3 contains 18 residues. The DNA of the CDR3 is TGTGCCAGCAGTTATCGTGCGTCGGGCCCTAAGGATAATTCACCCCTCCACTTT. Translating it yields CASSYRASGPKDNSPLHF.

Turning to this clonotype: A much larger clone lies a single base off, so this may be a read error. This rearrangement joins TRBV2 to TRBJ2-7; 10 bases line up with TRBD2. Germline lookup yields CDR1 SNHLY and CDR2 FYNNEI. The CDR3 is 13 residues long. The CDR3 DNA follows: TGTACCAGCAGGGGACTAGCGTCCTACGAGCAGTACTTC. Translation gives CTSRGLASYEQYF.

The chain combines TRBV12-3 or TRBV12-4 with TRBJ2-7; 8 nucleotides agree with TRBD1. V dropped 4 bases and J dropped 6; count of bases not matched to a gene: 5. The length of the CDR3 is 13 residues. CDR3 DNA sequence: TGTGCCAGCAGTTCCACCGACAGGGGCGAGCAGTACTTC. Its protein product is CASSSTDRGEQYF.

As to this clonotype: A single base separates this from a much larger clone, so it may be a read error. The chain couples TRBV2 to TRBJ2-7, with TRBD2 identical over 7 bases. This CDR3 spans 15 amino acids. Per the germline V gene, CDR1 is SNHLY and CDR2 is FYNNEI. V was pared by 6 bases and J by 1 base, with 9 bases of the junction left unmatched. The CDR3 region has the DNA TGTGCCAGCAGGGGGGGGAAGCAGTTTTCCTACGAGCAGTACTTC. Protein sequence: CASRGGKQFSYEQYF.

This chain joins TRBV28 and TRBJ1-2; D remains unclear. The germline V and J ends were trimmed by 6 bases and 7 bases, with 18 bases remaining between them. This CDR3 is 14 amino acids long. Germline CDR1 reads MDHEN; CDR2 reads SYDVKM. The CDR3 is CASSPGTKAAGYTF. In DNA form, the CDR3 reads TGTGCCAGCAGCCCTGGTACAAAAGCCGCTGGCTACACCTTC.

This clonotype was counted ten times or more. The chain links TRBV20-1 to TRBJ2-7; unclear D gene. This CDR3 contains 13 residues. Trimming took 6 bases from V and 0 from J, leaving 12 bases between them. Germline V CDR1 and CDR2: DFQATT, SNEGSKA (reference sequence). The CDR3 coding sequence is TGCAGTGCAGACCCCAAGGGCTCCTACGAGCAGTACTTC. It is translated as CSADPKGSYEQYF.

This clonotype was detected many times. The V call is TRBV27, the J call TRBJ2-7, with 8 bases lining up with TRBD2. J gave up 5 bases and V 8 bases, and 8 bases lay outside the gene matches. From germline, CDR1 is MNHEY and CDR2 SMNVEV (reference sequence). This CDR3 has 13 amino acids. CDR3 sequence: CASSLAAPHEQYF. The CDR3 region has the DNA TGTGCCAGCTCACTAGCGGCTCCCCACGAGCAGTACTTC.

This clonotype was recorded many times. One base away lies a much larger clone, so this may be a sequencing read error. This sequence joins TRBV28 and TRBJ2-7; D unresolved. The CDR3 runs 13 residues. CDR1 is MDHEN, CDR2 SYDVKM, per germline. CDR3 sequence: CASSYGRTYERYF. Written as DNA, the CDR3 is TGTGCCAGCAGTTACGGACGGACCTACGAGCGGTACTTC.

This clonotype was seen ten or more times. This chain connects TRBV7-2 to TRBJ2-5; TRBD1 or TRBD2 may be the D gene (6 bases each). Germline CDR1 SGHTA, CDR2 FQGNSA. The CDR3 contains 14 residues. V was trimmed by 3 bases and J by 4 bases, leaving 12 bases between them. CDR3 coding DNA: TGTGCCAGCAGCTTTGGAGGGGGGCCAGAGACCCAGTACTTC. Translation gives CASSFGGGPETQYF. The complete variable domain, with remaining parts taken from reference TRBV7-2 and TRBJ2-5, reads GAGVSQSPSNKVTEKGKDVELRCDPISGHTALYWYRQSLGQGLEFLIYFQGNSAPDKSGLPSDRFSAERTGGSVSTLTIQRTQQEDSAVYLCASSFGGGPETQYFGPGTRLLVL.